The clone carrying this T cell receptor beta chain was recorded a few times. The entry originates in a study of blood T cell repertoires in COVID-19. Clones were read by immunoSEQ multiplex PCR, and TCRdb kept only the in-frame ones, dropping some. The data show more than 250,000 clones, with about 92% seen just once and 15% to 20% held by the top ten. The V end lost 2 bases, the J end lost 2 bases, and 8 bases lay between the germline ends. The CDR3 is 14 residues long. The germline V gene encodes CDR1 SGHNT and CDR2 YENEEA. V and J are TRBV11-3 and TRBJ2-3; no reliable D call. The material sequenced was PBMCs or T cells enriched from blood (not recorded which). The origin of this receptor is a woman aged 25 to 39 who had recovered from COVID-19. CDR3 amino acids: CASSLFRSTDTQYF. CDR3 bases: TGTGCCAGCAGCTTATTTCGGTCCACAGATACGCAGTATTTT.